This is a list of T cell receptor beta chains from one sample in a study of patients and donors after allogeneic stem cell transplantation. TCRdb passed the RT-PCR reads through MiXCR, listing each CDR3 protein once. The sample records around 160,000 distinct CDR3 sequences, approximately 30% being singletons. Sequencing was carried out using blood, either unsorted or a sorted T cell fraction (not recorded which). Every receptor here comes from a human donor who was either an allogeneic HSCT recipient or a stem cell or donor lymphocyte infusion donor (not recorded which). It is not recorded whose cells these are; they may come from a transplant donor. The conserved cysteine and the conserved F or W are not part of the CDR3 here. Fields, in order: J gene, V gene, CDR3 protein.

TRBJ1-2 | TRBV7-9 | ASSSGGSYGYT
TRBJ1-5 | TRBV10-3 | AISENGGQSILESQH
TRBJ2-2 | TRBV20-1 | SARRGTGELF
TRBJ2-7 | TRBV6-2/TRBV6-3 | ASSYSSYRDSYEQY
TRBJ2-2 | TRBV7-2 | ASSPGTPWAGELF
TRBJ1-5 | TRBV21-1 | ASSKGTGGDSNQPQH
TRBJ2-3 | TRBV6-5 | ASSSDREWSTDTQY
TRBJ1-2 | TRBV12-3/TRBV12-4 | ASSFFPPRANYGYT
TRBJ1-5 | TRBV20-1 | SARSMTGDNQPQH
TRBJ2-3 | TRBV30 | AWRASVRPDTQY
TRBJ2-1 | TRBV11-2 | ASSNRDGSNEQF
TRBJ2-7 | TRBV27 | ASSFGQTYEQY
TRBJ2-3 | TRBV24-1 | ATSDAGLSTDTQY